This TCR beta chain was identified during a study of cytomegalovirus exposure and HLA in healthy donors. This clone has a handful of counts. The antigen is undetermined. The study's findings and limits: There were under 200 TCR beta chains listed as cytomegalovirus-associated.

Germline V gene sequence: CDR1 PRHDT, CDR2 FYEKMQ (reference sequence). Trimming removed 8 bases at V and 8 bases at J, with 6 bases between. There are 9 residues in the CDR3. PCR used 60 Vbeta primers and 13 Jbeta primers. Generated by immunoSEQ multiplex PCR, the TCRdb table keeps only in-frame clones and is missing some. The sample holds about 130,000 clones, around 78% seen once. Sequenced material: PBMCs. This TCR derives from a man in his fifties or sixties in good health and CMV-seronegative. The rearrangement joins TRBV13 to TRBJ1-2; D is unclear. The CDR3: CASLQGYTF. The CDR3 DNA reads TGTGCCAGCCTCCAGGGCTACACCTTC.